This T cell receptor (beta chain) was documented in a study of T cell repertoires in cytomegalovirus infection. Across the whole study: Matching HLA type, along with CMV infection, was indicated by public TCR beta signatures.

Study-wide findings and caveats: HLA-C-restricted TCR beta clonotypes specific for CMV led the ex vivo response. CMV carriers with the relevant HLA were identified by cumulative public TCR beta family frequency.

This clonotype appeared many times. Its antigen is unidentified. TCRdb analysed the reads with MiXCR anew, one entry per CDR3 protein. This table has around 270,000 distinct CDR3 sequences, approximately 8.3% appearing once. This CDR3 is 13 amino acids long. Per germline, CDR1 SGHAT and CDR2 FQNNGV. The ends lost 5 bases at V and 6 bases at J; junction bases unmatched: 6. Sequencing used PBMCs. The V and J genes are TRBV11-2 and TRBJ2-7, with 8 bases that match TRBD2. The receptor was isolated from a human donor in good health (CMV status not recorded). Some clones in this sample may be carry-over from other donors' samples. The CDR3 protein is CASSLGRDTEQYF. As DNA, the CDR3 is TGTGCCAGCAGCCTCGGGAGGGACACCGAGCAGTACTTC.